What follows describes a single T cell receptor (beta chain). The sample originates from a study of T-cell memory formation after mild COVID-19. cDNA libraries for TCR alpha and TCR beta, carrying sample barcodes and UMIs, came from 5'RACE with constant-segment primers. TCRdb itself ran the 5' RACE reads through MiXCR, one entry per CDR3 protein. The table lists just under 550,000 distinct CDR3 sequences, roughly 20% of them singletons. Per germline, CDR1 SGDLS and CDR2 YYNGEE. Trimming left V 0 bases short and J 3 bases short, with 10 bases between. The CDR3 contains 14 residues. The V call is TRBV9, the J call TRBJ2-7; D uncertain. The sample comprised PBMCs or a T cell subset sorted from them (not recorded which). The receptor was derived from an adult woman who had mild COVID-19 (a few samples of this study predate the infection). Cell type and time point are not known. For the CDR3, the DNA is TGTGCCAGCAGCGTAGCTGACCAGTTCTACGAGCAGTACTTC. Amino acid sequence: CASSVADQFYEQYF.